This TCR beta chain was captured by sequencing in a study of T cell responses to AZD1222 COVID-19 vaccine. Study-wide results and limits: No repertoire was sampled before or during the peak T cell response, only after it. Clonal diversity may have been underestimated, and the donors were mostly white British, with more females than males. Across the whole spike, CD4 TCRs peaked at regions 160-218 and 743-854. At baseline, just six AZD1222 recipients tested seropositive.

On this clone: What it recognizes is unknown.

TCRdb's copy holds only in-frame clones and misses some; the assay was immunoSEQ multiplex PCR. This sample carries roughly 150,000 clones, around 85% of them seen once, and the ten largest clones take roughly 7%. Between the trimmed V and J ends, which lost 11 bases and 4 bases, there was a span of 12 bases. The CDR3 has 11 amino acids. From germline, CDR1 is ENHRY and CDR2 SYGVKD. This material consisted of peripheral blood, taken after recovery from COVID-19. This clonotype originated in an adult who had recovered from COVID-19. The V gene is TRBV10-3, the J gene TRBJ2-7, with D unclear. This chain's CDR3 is CACQTEYEQYF. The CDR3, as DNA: TGTGCCTGCCAGACGGAATACGAGCAGTACTTC.